Given below is one TCR beta chain in context. Its cognate antigen is unknown. The sample is drawn from a study of vaccination and CD4 T cells after COVID-19. Study-wide findings and caveats: Spike mono-reactivity marked 304 of 307 vaccine-specific clones in convalescent patients.

The Oncomine TCR Beta short-read assay was applied to DNA of cultured CD4+ T cells. A single record per CDR3 protein comes from TCRdb applying MiXCR to the PCR reads. This sample has some 5,400 distinct CDR3 sequences, with around 34% found just once. The germline V gene has CDR1 MDHEN and CDR2 SYDVKM. With 6 bases clipped from V and 4 bases from J, the junction kept 8 bases outside the gene matches. CDR3 length equals 14 residues. Treatment described: roughly 10-day PBMC culture with coronavirus spike peptide pools or control peptides (ViraFEST assay). The source is a human donor who had recovered from COVID-19. Material: CD4+ T cells from blood, cultured in vitro, obtained after SARS-CoV-2 vaccination. The rearrangement joins TRBV28 to TRBJ1-1, with 7 bases that match TRBD1. The CDR3 DNA reads TGTGCCAGCAGACACAGGGGAAAGCGCACTGAAGCTTTCTTT. This sequence encodes CASRHRGKRTEAFF. Supplemented by reference TRBV28 and TRBJ1-1, the full variable domain reads DVKVTQSSRYLVKRTGEKVFLECVQDMDHENMFWYRQDPGLGLRLIYFSYDVKMKEKGDIPEGYSVSREKKERFSLILESASTNQTSMYLCASRHRGKRTEAFFGQGTRLTVV.